This T cell receptor beta chain came from a study of identical twins' blood T cells. Whole-study results and caveats: Abundant TCRbeta CDR3s overlapped more between twins than with unrelated donors.

This clonotype was detected a few times. The antigen remains unidentified. This CDR3 spans 15 amino acids. V lost 3 bases and J lost 7; bases outside the gene matches: 1. Germline values: CDR1 LNHDA, CDR2 SQIVND (reference sequence). Sample barcodes were added at both library ends during cDNA synthesis. As originally analysed: Clonotypes per individual ranged from about 85,000 to nearly 500,000. MiXCR was run by TCRdb on the 5' RACE reads, yielding one entry per CDR3 protein. TCRdb's processing, not the study's, gives the V and J calls here. The repertoire holds fewer than 450,000 distinct CDR3 sequences, with 25% to 35% as singletons.

This TCR was recovered from a woman aged 18 to 55 in good health. Sequencing input: PBMCs. The gene calls are TRBV19 and TRBJ2-1; 15 nucleotides align to TRBD2. CDR3 protein: CASSMGTSGRNEQFF. DNA of the CDR3: TGTGCCAGTAGTATGGGGACTAGCGGGAGGAATGAGCAGTTCTTC.